Listed below are T cell receptor beta chains from one sample, sequenced in a study of T cell responses to AZD1222 COVID-19 vaccine. TCRdb's table, derived via immunoSEQ multiplex PCR, lists solely in-frame clones and lacks some. The top ten hold 2.5% to 3% of the sample, which has roughly 170,000 clones, 75% to 90% seen once. Specimen: peripheral blood, collected on day 0 of AZD1222 vaccination. These receptor sequences come from an adult in good health. Both conserved end residues are trimmed from each CDR3. The order of the fields is J gene, V gene, clone size, CDR3 protein. Only some rows state a clone size, as once, few, many or a class for expanded clones.

TRBJ2-3 TRBV29-1 . SVGTGRIADTQY
TRBJ1-3 TRBV3-1/TRBV3-2 . ASSQRHRSSGNTIY
TRBJ1-1 TRBV6-5 once ASEIRQGNTEAF
TRBJ1-5 TRBV19 . ATTEGNQPQH
TRBJ2-1 TRBV3-1/TRBV3-2 . ASSQRTGTSGINEQF
TRBJ2-1 TRBV18 . ASSPPRLAGGPSEQF
TRBJ1-4 TRBV27 . ASRMSQAGEKLF
TRBJ1-1 TRBV13 . ASSLSPTGRGNTEAF
TRBJ2-7 TRBV21-1 . ASSKACGTLDYEQY
TRBJ1-2 TRBV6-4 . ASSDVFGGGLRYGGYT
TRBJ1-1 TRBV7-8 . ASSPRRTGVNTEAF
TRBJ1-4 TRBV7-9 . ASSITDRGELF
TRBJ1-2 TRBV29-1 . SVKPGQGSYGYT
TRBJ1-1 TRBV27 . ASSLVGRTEAF
TRBJ2-7 TRBV7-2 . ASSLVGRAYEQY
TRBJ2-5 TRBV30 . AWSDLAGSRY
TRBJ2-1 TRBV19 . ASSIFPMGVGNEQF
TRBJ1-5 TRBV6-5 . ASSLSIRVSQPQH
TRBJ1-1 TRBV25-1 . ASSDSAFEAF
TRBJ2-2 TRBV14 . ASSQAGTGKTNTGELF
TRBJ2-5 TRBV25-1 . ASSVAGAGQETQY
TRBJ2-3 TRBV5-1 . ASSLAVQSTDTQY
TRBJ2-7 TRBV3-1/TRBV3-2 . ASSLRTGGYEQY
TRBJ1-5 TRBV19 . ASIRGAGRGNQPQH
TRBJ1-4 TRBV15 . ATSPFKGFSEKLF
TRBJ2-7 TRBV5-1 . ASSFGDFLGGHYEQY
TRBJ2-3 TRBV4-1 once ASRPSGYTDTQY
TRBJ2-3 TRBV2 once ASSVGSGSSDTQY
TRBJ2-1 TRBV30 . AWSGSGTRYSEQF
TRBJ1-2 TRBV28 . ASSETTGYT
TRBJ1-2 TRBV5-1 . ASSAARVGYGYT
TRBJ1-4 TRBV4-1 . ASSPTDRGLSNEKLF
TRBJ1-5 TRBV30 . AWSLRANQPQH
TRBJ1-5 TRBV6-2/TRBV6-3 . ASSYAGQGEQPQH
TRBJ1-1 TRBV28 . ASSPGDVLRVGNTEAF
TRBJ2-7 TRBV3-1/TRBV3-2 . ASSQEWAGGRNEQY
TRBJ2-3 TRBV30 . AWSKRERDTQY
TRBJ2-1 TRBV19 . ASTAGGQGGNEQF
TRBJ2-7 TRBV10-2 . ASREGSVYEQY
TRBJ2-3 TRBV3-1/TRBV3-2 . ASSQERWGTDTQY
TRBJ2-7 TRBV7-9 . ASSPGTEIYEQY
TRBJ1-1 TRBV7-8 . ASSSNRGTTEAF
TRBJ2-5 TRBV5-1 . ASSPGPMKAQETQY
TRBJ1-5 TRBV6-1 once ASSVGLRTGDQPQH
TRBJ2-3 TRBV7-3 . ASSLAGTNTDTQY
TRBJ1-1 TRBV6-1 . ASSEDRRKMNTEAF
TRBJ2-5 TRBV20-1 . SATLWETQY
TRBJ2-4 TRBV19 . ASGTGEY
TRBJ2-7 TRBV27 . ASRRGDSYEQY
TRBJ2-3 TRBV28 . ASSQTGVSTDTQY
TRBJ2-7 TRBV5-1 . ASSLLAAYEQY
TRBJ2-5 TRBV19 once ASSRGLEWETQY
TRBJ2-5 TRBV28 . ASSLAGTGGEETQY
TRBJ2-1 TRBV7-2 once ASSLDLGQIQF